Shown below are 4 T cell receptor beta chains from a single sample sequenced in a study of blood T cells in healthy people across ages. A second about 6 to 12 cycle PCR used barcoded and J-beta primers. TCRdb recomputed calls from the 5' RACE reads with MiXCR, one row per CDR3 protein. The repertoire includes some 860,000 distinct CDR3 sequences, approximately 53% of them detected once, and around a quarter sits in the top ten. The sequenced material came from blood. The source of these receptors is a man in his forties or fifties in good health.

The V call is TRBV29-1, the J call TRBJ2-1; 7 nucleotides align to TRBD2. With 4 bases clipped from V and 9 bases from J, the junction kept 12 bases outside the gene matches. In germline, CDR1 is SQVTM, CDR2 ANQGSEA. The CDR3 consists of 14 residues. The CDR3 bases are TGCAGCGTTGCACGGGAGGCCTCAGGAATTGAGCAGTTCTTC. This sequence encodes CSVAREASGIEQFF.

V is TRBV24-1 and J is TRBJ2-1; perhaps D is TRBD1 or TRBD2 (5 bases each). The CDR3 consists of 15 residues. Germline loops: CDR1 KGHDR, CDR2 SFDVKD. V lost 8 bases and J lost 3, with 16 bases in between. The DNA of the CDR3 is TGTGCCACCAAGGGGAGCGGTAGGGACTACAATGAGCAGTTCTTC. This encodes CATKGSGRDYNEQFF.

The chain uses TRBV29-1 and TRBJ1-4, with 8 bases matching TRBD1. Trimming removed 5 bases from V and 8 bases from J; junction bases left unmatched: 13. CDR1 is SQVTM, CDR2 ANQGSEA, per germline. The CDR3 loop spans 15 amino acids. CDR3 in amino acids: CSVSQSGTGREKLFF. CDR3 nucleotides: TGCAGCGTTTCCCAATCCGGGACAGGACGAGAAAAACTGTTTTTT.

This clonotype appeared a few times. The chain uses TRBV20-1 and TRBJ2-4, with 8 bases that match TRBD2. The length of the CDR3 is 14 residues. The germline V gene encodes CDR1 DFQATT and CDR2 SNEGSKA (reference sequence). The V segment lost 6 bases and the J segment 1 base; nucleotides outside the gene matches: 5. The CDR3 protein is CSAARGAAKNIQYF. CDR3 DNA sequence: TGCAGTGCCGCGCGGGGGGCGGCCAAAAACATTCAGTACTTC.